This T cell receptor beta chain comes out of a study of T cells in localized non-small cell lung cancer. The study's findings and limits: Uninvolved adjacent lung showed the highest T cell clonality, exceeding tumor. The study detected a median roughly 61 of the top 100 tumor clones in adjacent lung.

Details on this clone: Its antigen is still unknown.

V was trimmed by 5 bases and J by 3 bases, leaving 11 bases between them. Germline lookup yields CDR1 LNHNV and CDR2 YYDKDF (reference sequence). The CDR3 extends over 13 amino acids. Assay: immunoSEQ multiplex PCR; the TCRdb copy retains only in-frame clones and omits some. The sample shows about 5,500 clones, roughly 84% of them seen only once. The sequences come from peripheral blood mononuclear cells, collected before any cancer treatment. The rearrangement links TRBV15 to TRBJ2-7, with D perhaps TRBD1 (6 bases). The clonotype comes from a female donor aged 60 or older with stage II lung adenocarcinoma. The CDR3 DNA reads as TGTGCCACCAGCGGAACAGGGTTCTACGAGCAGTACTTC. Translation gives CATSGTGFYEQYF.